This T cell receptor (beta chain) was recovered during a study of cytomegalovirus exposure and HLA in healthy donors (dated by TCRdb to about 2017). Describing the broader study: According to an earlier analysis of 587 of the donors, 150 million to 200 million T cells yielded 120 million or so unique TCR beta sequences and approximately 280 Gb of sequence data. Approximately 300 gigabases of sequencing data and around 80 million unique TCR sequences made up an early release that covered over 550 HLA-typed donors. Every discovery cohort repertoire had been produced on one sequencing platform. Because of strong linkage in the cohort, five DR-DQ haplotypes were treated as single units for association and clustering. A later genetic analysis used genome-wide SNP genotypes for about 55% of the 666 donors, treating that subset as a discovery cohort. HLA typing covered class I and class II loci at four-digit resolution. High-throughput TCR immunosequencing, statistical association of individual TCRs with disease status, and machine learning were combined to predict cytomegalovirus infection status. A separate validation cohort of more than 100 different subjects was used in addition to the roughly 700-subject first cohort. An earlier analysis of approximately 580 of the donors used high-throughput TCR beta sequencing to judge whether each TCR beta V gene segment behaved as functional or pseudogenic. Rather than using new phenotypic data, the later analysis identified candidate immune exposures from TCR beta sequences and from how often those sequences occurred across donors. To study patterns of TCR occurrence, a later analysis re-analyzed previously published TCR beta repertoires from hundreds of donors and added high-resolution HLA genotyping. The genetic ancestry cluster associated with self-reported Caucasian donors included around 76% of the 300 to 450 genotyped donors. The T cell repertoires of several hundred subjects were profiled by immunosequencing and related to cytomegalovirus serostatus. Typing coverage varied by locus: 629-630 donors for A, B, C, DRB1 and DQB1; more than 500 for DQA1; nearly 610 for DPA1; around 450 for DPB1. The aim of the study was to test whether cataloging public T cell receptors could identify signatures of past pathogen exposure. Among about 370 genotyped donors of the cohort, an average of about 220,000 unique TCR beta nucleotide sequences was sequenced per donor, of which about 19% were non-productive. Donor age, sex, ethnicity and CMV serostatus were compiled together with the repertoire data. Study-level results and caveats: The sequencing pipeline was judged likely to have produced a cluster of highly shared sequence variants as a technical artifact. In an earlier analysis of some 500 of the donors, most TCR beta V segments were observed in productive rearrangements about 87% or about 30% of the time, broadly matching IMGT annotations. The cohort was sequenced for TCR beta chains only, and without alpha or paired-chain data the features that could be detected were limited. Because HLA typing was unavailable for some donors at each locus, only the typed subset was used in association tests. According to the authors, the approach could potentially be generalized to other disease states and immunological phenotypes. A later analysis found that most CMV-associated TCR beta chains appeared HLA-restricted, with HLA associations seemingly driven largely by CMV exposure. In a later genetic analysis, fewer N-insertions in productive TCRs were reported among donors in an Asian-associated ancestry cluster than the approximately 630-donor mean. A further reported finding was that TCR beta sequences accurately predicted the HLA-A and HLA-B alleles for most subjects in the first cohort. A few of the identified cytomegalovirus-associated TCR beta chains were confirmed in vitro to be specific for cytomegalovirus antigens. Linkage disequilibrium might explain the correlated functional status among segregating V segments, but an unknown experimental factor could not be ruled out. A later analysis associated about 18,000 TCR beta sequences with specific HLA alleles at a false discovery rate of 0.05. Roughly uniform sequencing depth across donors was assumed in presence/absence analyses, although this assumption may not hold. A later analysis found that TCR association rates varied across HLA loci, with DRB1 alleles showing the most associated TCRs and HLA-C alleles the fewest. For the cohort, immune exposure information was limited to CMV serostatus. The study gave a list of over 150 TCR beta chains associated with cytomegalovirus. According to a later analysis, parvovirus B19, influenza, CMV and Epstein-Barr virus appeared linked to several top co-occurrence clusters. Some IMGT-functional V segments, including TRBV6-2 and TRBV6-3, could not be told apart with the 87-base-pair reads, so those segments were excluded. While some public TCRs were present in many individuals, most TCR sequences turned up only very rarely across donors. Because counts were too low, approximately 15 rarely observed V segments, including chromosome 9 orphons, were excluded from the earlier analysis of 587 of the donors. When HLA alleles, especially DR and DQ, strongly co-occurred, attributing TCR associations to individual alleles was difficult. Compared with equally common non-associated chains, HLA-associated TCR beta chains in a later analysis were more clonally expanded and had lower generation probabilities. An association between a missense DCLRE1C variant and V-gene and J-gene trimming of TCR beta chains was found in a later genetic analysis and replicated in an independent cohort. Cytomegalovirus status was reported to be diagnosed by the classifier with high specificity and sensitivity in both the original and validation cohorts.

The cohort was made up of roughly 670 healthy bone marrow donors. At the time of sampling, all cohort members were nominally healthy, though unrecorded immune exposures were likely present. The donor tested CMV seronegative, placing the donor among the roughly 400 seronegative members of the cohort. A peripheral blood sample was provided by each donor, and peripheral blood mononuclear cells were used for TCR beta sequencing. The Qiagen DNeasy Blood Extraction Kit was used to extract genomic DNA from the blood cell samples. Library construction relied on the immunoSEQ multiplex PCR assay. For the multiplex PCR, a mixture combining 60 forward primers for TCR Vbeta segments and 13 reverse primers for TCR Jbeta segments was used. A multiplex PCR assay on genomic DNA amplified the CDR3 region of rearranged TCR beta genes. On the Illumina HiSeq System, the amplified TCR beta libraries were sequenced as 87-base-pair reads. As for how the authors treated the data: A later analysis counted some 80 million unique TCR beta chains across the 640 or so repertoires, and some 12 million of these chains were shared by at least two donors. Raw reads were error-corrected and collapsed into unique sequences by a nearest-neighbor algorithm in which closely related sequences were merged to remove PCR and sequencing errors. V, D and J gene segments were assigned by aligning CDR3 sequences to IMGT reference sequences. For a sequence to be retained, a match of at least six nucleotides to both a V gene segment and a J gene segment was required. Rearrangements were classified as productive when the CDR3 lacked stop codons and remained in frame with V and J, and all other rearrangements were classified as non-productive. CDR3 was defined according to IMGT convention as the region running from the second conserved V-encoded cysteine to the conserved J-encoded phenylalanine. Sequences without an unambiguous match to a single V gene segment were excluded from the earlier analysis of about 600 of the donors. An earlier analysis of fewer than 750 of the donors classified V segments as functional when productive rearrangements were above 56.7% and as segregating when the standard deviation between donors was above 5%. A statistical classification framework was built for diagnosing cytomegalovirus status from the catalog of TCR beta chain sequences. V and J gene assignment, in a later analysis, came from comparing TCR nucleotide sequences with IMGT/GENE-DB human TR gene sequences. In a later analysis, CDR3 sequences and most-parsimonious VDJ recombination scenarios were assigned using the TCRdist pipeline. A later analysis defined each TCR beta chain by its CDR3 amino acid sequence plus V-gene family, and excluded reads lacking a unique V-gene family. To address suspected cross-contamination and a sequencing artifact, a later analysis removed some 620 highly shared, low-generation-probability nucleotide sequences. For each public chain, a later analysis derived a clonal expansion index from normalized ranks of inferred template counts within each repertoire. In a later analysis, generation probabilities were computed using a VDJ recombination model fitted to out-of-frame rearrangements, and the results were checked against IGoR. A later analysis scored TCR-TCR, TCR-HLA and TCR-CMV co-occurrence with hypergeometric tests, applying a repertoire-size bias correction to TCR pairs. To estimate false discovery rates, a later analysis permuted the HLA or CMV assignments 20 times. In a later analysis, co-occurring TCRs were grouped with DBSCAN, and TCRdist sequence similarity was added when clustering was performed within HLA-allele-positive subsets. Repertoires with fewer than 30,000 or more than 120,000 public chains were left out of co-occurrence clustering, as were about five repertoires with anomalous nucleotide sharing. TCRdb took this table from immuneACCESS and kept in-frame rearrangements with V and J called. Such tables lack part of the clones; where checked against another copy, unresolved V genes explain under half of the gap, and the rest is unexplained. That table is the source of V, J and clone size, and D and trimming were worked out from the DNA. This sample is represented by 110,000 to 150,000 clones; around 10% of them were singletons. The ten most abundant clones make up less than 2% of the sample.

Taken from cysteine to phenylalanine, the CDR3 has 13 residues. Kept here is only the CDR3 DNA, which spans 39 bases and is read in frame from base 1. Unmatched junction bases come to 4, with V trimmed by 3 bases and J by 2 bases. CDR1 GTSNPN and CDR2 SVGIG are derived from the germline V gene (reference sequence). As concerns this clone: Its binding antigen is unknown. No base qualities exist here, and no much larger clone lies one base off it.

The source of this sequence is a male donor in good health and CMV-seronegative. This chain is built from TRBV30 and TRBJ2-7, and 7 bases in between align with TRBD1. The sample comprised PBMCs. The sequenced DNA is TGTGCCTGGAGGCGACAGGGTCCCTACGAGCAGTACTTC. Its translation is CAWRRQGPYEQYF.